This record covers a single T cell receptor beta chain. Germline values: CDR1 SEHNR, CDR2 FQNEAQ (reference sequence). V was cut by 1 base and J by 8 bases, with 9 bases left in between. This CDR3 has 12 residues. The entry originates in a study of blood T cell repertoires in COVID-19. Study overall: PBMCs, B-cell-depleted T cells, or T cells were the source of the cDNA or gDNA that made up the material.

Measured with immunoSEQ multiplex PCR; TCRdb has only the in-frame clones, and not every one. The sample holds approximately 100,000 clones, roughly 71% seen once. The clonotype comes from a man of 80 years or more with acute or convalescent COVID-19. The sequencing input was peripheral blood. V gene TRBV7-9 combines with J gene TRBJ2-7, with no clear D. The DNA of the CDR3 is TGTGCCAGCAGCTTAGACCTCGCGAAGCAGTACTTC. This encodes CASSLDLAKQYF.